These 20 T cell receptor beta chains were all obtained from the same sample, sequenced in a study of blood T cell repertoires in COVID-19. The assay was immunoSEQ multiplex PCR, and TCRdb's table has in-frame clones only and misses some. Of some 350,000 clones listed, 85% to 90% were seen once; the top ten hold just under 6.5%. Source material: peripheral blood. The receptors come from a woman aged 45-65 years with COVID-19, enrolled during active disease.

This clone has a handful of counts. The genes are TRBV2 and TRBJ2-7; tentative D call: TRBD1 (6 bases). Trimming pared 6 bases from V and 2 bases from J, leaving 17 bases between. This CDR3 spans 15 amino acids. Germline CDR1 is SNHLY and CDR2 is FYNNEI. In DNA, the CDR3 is TGTGCCAGCAGAAGTAGACAGGCGGCGGCCTACGAGCAGTACTTC. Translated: CASRSRQAAAYEQYF.

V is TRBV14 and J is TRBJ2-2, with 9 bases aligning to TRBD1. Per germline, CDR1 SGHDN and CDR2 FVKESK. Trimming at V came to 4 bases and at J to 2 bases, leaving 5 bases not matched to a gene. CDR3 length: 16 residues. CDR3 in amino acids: CASSRPGQGNTGELFF. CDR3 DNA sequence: TGTGCCAGCAGCCGACCGGGACAGGGAAACACCGGGGAGCTGTTTTTT. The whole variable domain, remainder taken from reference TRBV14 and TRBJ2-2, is EAGVTQFPSHSVIEKGQTVTLRCDPISGHDNLYWYRRVMGKEIKFLLHFVKESKQDESGMPNNRFLAERTGGTYSTLKVQPAELEDSGVYFCASSRPGQGNTGELFFGEGSRLTVL.

The CDR3 sequence: CASSLAGRGETQYF. The CDR3 DNA reads TGTGCCAGCAGCTTAGCGGGAAGGGGAGAGACCCAGTACTTC. The chain couples TRBV11-1 to TRBJ2-5, with D possibly matching TRBD1 (5 bases). Trimming took off 0 bases at V and 4 bases at J, with 9 bases between the two ends. The CDR3 is made up of 14 amino acids. CDR1 is SGHAT, CDR2 FQDESV, per germline (reference sequence). Drawing the rest from reference TRBV11-1 and TRBJ2-5, the complete variable domain is EAEVAQSPRYKITEKSQAVAFWCDPISGHATLYWYRQILGQGPELLVQFQDESVVDDSQLPKDRFSAERLKGVDSTLKIQPAELGDSAMYLCASSLAGRGETQYFGPGTRLLVL.

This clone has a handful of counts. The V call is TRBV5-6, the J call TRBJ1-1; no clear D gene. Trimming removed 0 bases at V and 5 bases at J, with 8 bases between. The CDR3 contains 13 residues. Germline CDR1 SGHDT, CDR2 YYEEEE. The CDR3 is CASSLEFRTEAFF. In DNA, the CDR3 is TGTGCCAGCAGCTTGGAATTCCGGACTGAAGCTTTCTTT.

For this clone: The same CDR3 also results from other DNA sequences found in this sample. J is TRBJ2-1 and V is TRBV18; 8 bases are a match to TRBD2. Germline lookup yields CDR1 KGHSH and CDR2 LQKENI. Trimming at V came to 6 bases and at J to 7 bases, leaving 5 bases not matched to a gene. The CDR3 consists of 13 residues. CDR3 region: CASSPIAGNEQFF. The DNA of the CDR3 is TGTGCCAGCTCCCCGATAGCGGGAAATGAGCAGTTCTTC. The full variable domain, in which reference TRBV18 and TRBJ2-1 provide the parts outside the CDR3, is NAGVMQNPRHLVRRRGQEARLRCSPMKGHSHVYWYRQLPEEGLKFMVYLQKENIIDESGMPKERFSAEFPKEGPSILRIQQVVRGDSAAYFCASSPIAGNEQFFGPGTRLTVL.

In DNA, the CDR3 is TGTGCCAGCAGTCTGGGGGGGAGAAGAGAAAAACTGTTTTTT. As protein: CASSLGGRREKLFF. The chain couples TRBV28 to TRBJ1-4; weak D call: TRBD1 (5 bases). Trimming shortened V by 5 bases and J by 8 bases, and 15 bases separated the two germline ends. The V gene's germline CDR1 is MDHEN and CDR2 SYDVKM. The CDR3 consists of 14 residues.

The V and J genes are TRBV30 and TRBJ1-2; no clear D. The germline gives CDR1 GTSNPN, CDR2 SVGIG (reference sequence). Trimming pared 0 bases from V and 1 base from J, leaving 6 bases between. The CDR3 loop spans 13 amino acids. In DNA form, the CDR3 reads TGTGCCTGGAGTGTGAGGTTTAACTATGGCTACACCTTC. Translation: CAWSVRFNYGYTF.

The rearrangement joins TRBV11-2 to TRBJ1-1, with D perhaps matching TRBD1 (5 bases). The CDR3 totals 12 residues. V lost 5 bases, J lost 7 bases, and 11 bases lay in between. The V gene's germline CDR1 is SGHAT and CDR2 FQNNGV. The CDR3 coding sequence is TGTGCCAGCAGCGGGGTACAGGTTGAAGCTTTCTTT. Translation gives CASSGVQVEAFF.

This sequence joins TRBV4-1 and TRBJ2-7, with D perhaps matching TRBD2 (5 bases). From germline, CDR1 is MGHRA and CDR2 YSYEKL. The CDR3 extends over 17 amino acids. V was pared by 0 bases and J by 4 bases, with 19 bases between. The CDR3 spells CASSQDSGRASPYEQYF. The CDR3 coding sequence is TGCGCCAGCAGCCAAGATTCGGGAAGGGCCTCCCCTTACGAGCAGTACTTC.

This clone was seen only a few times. This chain's CDR3 is CAWRPPSVETQYF. In DNA form, the CDR3 reads TGTGCCTGGCGACCCCCTAGCGTGGAGACCCAGTACTTC. V and J are TRBV30 and TRBJ2-5; possible D gene TRBD2, 6 bases. Trimming shortened V by 5 bases and J by 5 bases, and 15 bases separated the two germline ends. Germline V lookup: CDR1 GTSNPN, CDR2 SVGIG (reference sequence). The CDR3 runs to 13 residues.

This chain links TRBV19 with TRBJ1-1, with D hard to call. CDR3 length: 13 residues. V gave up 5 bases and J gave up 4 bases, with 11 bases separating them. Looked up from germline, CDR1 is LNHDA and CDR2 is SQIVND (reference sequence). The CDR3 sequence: CASSGNAGTEAFF. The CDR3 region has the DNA TGTGCCAGTAGTGGCAACGCGGGCACTGAAGCTTTCTTT.

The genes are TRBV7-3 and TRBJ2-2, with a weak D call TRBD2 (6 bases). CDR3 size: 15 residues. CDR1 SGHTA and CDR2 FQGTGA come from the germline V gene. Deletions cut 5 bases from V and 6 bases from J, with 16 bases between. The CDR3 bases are TGTGCCAGCAGCCCCCGCGGAGGGGTGCCCGGGGAGCTGTTTTTT. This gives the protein CASSPRGGVPGELFF.

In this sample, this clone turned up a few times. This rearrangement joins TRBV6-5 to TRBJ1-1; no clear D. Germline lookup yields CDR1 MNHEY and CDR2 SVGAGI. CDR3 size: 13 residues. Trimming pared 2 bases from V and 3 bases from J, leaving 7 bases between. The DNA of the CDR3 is TGTGCCAGCAGTTACATGGCCCACACTGAAGCTTTCTTT. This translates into CASSYMAHTEAFF.

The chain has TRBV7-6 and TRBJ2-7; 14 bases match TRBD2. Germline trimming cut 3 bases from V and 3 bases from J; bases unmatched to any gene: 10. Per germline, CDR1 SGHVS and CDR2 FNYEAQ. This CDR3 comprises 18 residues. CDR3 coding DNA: TGTGCCAGCAGCTTGAACGATCGGACTAGCGGGGGGAACTACGAGCAGTACTTC. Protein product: CASSLNDRTSGGNYEQYF.

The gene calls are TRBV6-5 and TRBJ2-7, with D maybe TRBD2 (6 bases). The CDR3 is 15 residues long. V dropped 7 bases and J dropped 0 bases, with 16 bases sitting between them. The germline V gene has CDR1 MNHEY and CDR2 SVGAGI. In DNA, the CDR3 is TGTGCCAGCATATCGGGCGGGATCAGCTCCTACGAGCAGTACTTC. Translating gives CASISGGISSYEQYF.

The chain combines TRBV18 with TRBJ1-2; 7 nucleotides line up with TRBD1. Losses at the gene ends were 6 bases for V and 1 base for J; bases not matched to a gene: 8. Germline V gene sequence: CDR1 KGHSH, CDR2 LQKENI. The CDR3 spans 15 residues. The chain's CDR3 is CASSPLQGDNYGYTF. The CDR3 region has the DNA TGTGCCAGCTCCCCGTTGCAGGGGGATAACTATGGCTACACCTTC.

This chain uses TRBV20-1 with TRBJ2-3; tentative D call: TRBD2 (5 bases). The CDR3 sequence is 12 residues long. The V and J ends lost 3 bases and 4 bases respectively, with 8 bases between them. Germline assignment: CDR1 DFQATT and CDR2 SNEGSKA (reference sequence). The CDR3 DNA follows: TGCAGTGCTAGTCCTAGCCCAGATACGCAGTATTTT. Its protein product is CSASPSPDTQYF.

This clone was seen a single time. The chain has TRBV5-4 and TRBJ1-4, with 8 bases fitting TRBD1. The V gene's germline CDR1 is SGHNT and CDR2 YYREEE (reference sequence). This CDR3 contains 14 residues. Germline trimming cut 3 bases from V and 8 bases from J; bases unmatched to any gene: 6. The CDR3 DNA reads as TGTGCCAGCAGCTGGACAGGGCCGGGCGAAAAACTGTTTTTT. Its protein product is CASSWTGPGEKLFF.

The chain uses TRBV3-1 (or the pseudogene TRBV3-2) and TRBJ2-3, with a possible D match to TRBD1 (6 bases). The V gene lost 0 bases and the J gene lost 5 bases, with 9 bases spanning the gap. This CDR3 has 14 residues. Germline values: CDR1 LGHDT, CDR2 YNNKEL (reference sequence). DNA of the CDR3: TGTGCCAGCAGCCAAGATACAGGGAGAGATACGCAGTATTTT. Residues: CASSQDTGRDTQYF.

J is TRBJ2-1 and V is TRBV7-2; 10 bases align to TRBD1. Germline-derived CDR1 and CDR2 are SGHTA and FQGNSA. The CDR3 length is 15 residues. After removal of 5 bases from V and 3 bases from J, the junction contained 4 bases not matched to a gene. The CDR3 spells CASSIDRGLYNEQFF. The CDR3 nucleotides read TGTGCCAGCAGCATCGACAGGGGGCTCTACAATGAGCAGTTCTTC.